These 17 T cell receptor beta chains came from one sample sequenced in a study of cytomegalovirus exposure and HLA in healthy donors. The primer mix had 60 Vbeta and 13 Jbeta primers. Only in-frame clones appear in the TCRdb table, and some are missing; sequencing was by immunoSEQ multiplex PCR. Of some 140,000 clones listed, roughly 79% are singletons. The sequenced sample consisted of PBMCs. The receptor set was obtained from a woman between 18 and 29 years old in good health and CMV-seronegative.

The CDR3 DNA reads TGTGCCAGCAGTATTAGCGGGAGCACCGGGGAGCTGTTTTTT. Translating gives CASSISGSTGELFF. The rearrangement joins TRBV6-5 to TRBJ2-2; TRBD2 matches 9 bases. Germline CDR1 reads MNHEY; CDR2 reads SVGAGI. The CDR3 covers 14 residues. J gave up 4 bases and V 5 bases, and 2 bases lay outside the gene matches.

This clone was detected once. J is TRBJ2-3 and V is TRBV6-6; the match to TRBD2 covers 10 bases. The V and J ends lost 6 bases and 5 bases, in that order; junction bases with no gene match: 5. There are 14 residues in the CDR3. Germline values: CDR1 MNHNY, CDR2 SVGAGI (reference sequence). The CDR3 DNA reads as TGTGCCAGCAGAGCGGGAGGGCTAATAGATACGCAGTATTTT. Amino acid sequence: CASRAGGLIDTQYF.

The chain joins TRBV6-5 to TRBJ1-2, with TRBD1 matching 10 bases. The germline V gene encodes CDR1 MNHEY and CDR2 SVGAGI. The CDR3 extends over 14 amino acids. J gave up 8 bases and V 7 bases, and 10 bases lay outside the gene matches. CDR3 residues: CASTRDRGSRGYTF. CDR3 in DNA: TGTGCCAGCACCAGGGACAGGGGATCGAGGGGCTACACCTTC.

This clone turned up a few times. The chain employs TRBV6-6 and TRBJ2-1; 7 bases map to TRBD1. Germline V gene lookup returns CDR1 MNHNY and CDR2 SVGAGI (reference sequence). The V segment lost 6 bases and the J segment 8 bases; nucleotides outside the gene matches: 4. CDR3 length: 12 residues. The CDR3 loop reads CASSPQGDEQFF. CDR3 nucleotide sequence: TGTGCCAGCAGCCCCCAGGGGGATGAGCAGTTCTTC.

The chain employs TRBV19 and TRBJ2-5; D gene unclear. Germline V gives CDR1 LNHDA, CDR2 SQIVND (reference sequence). The CDR3 runs to 13 residues. V dropped 5 bases and J dropped 4 bases, with 11 bases sitting between them. The CDR3 coding sequence is TGTGCCAGTAGTCCAGGAACCCTAGAGACCCAGTACTTC. It translates to CASSPGTLETQYF.

This chain uses TRBV6-5 with TRBJ2-1; D is possibly TRBD1 (5 bases). This CDR3 is 13 amino acids long. Germline V gene sequence: CDR1 MNHEY, CDR2 SVGAGI. V was cut by 5 bases and J by 6 bases, with 11 bases left in between. CDR3 in amino acids: CASSPGHLNEQFF. The CDR3, as DNA: TGTGCCAGCAGTCCCGGACACCTCAATGAGCAGTTCTTC.

The chain links TRBV30 to TRBJ2-1; D ambiguous. This CDR3 comprises 12 residues. CDR1 GTSNPN and CDR2 SVGIG come from the germline V gene (reference sequence). With 3 bases removed from V and 2 bases from J, the gap between germline ends came to 5 bases. In DNA form, the CDR3 reads TGTGCCTGGAGGGGCGCCTACAATGAGCAGTTCTTC. Its protein is CAWRGAYNEQFF.

This chain connects TRBV6-5 to TRBJ1-1; D is possibly TRBD1 (5 bases). Looked up from germline, CDR1 is MNHEY and CDR2 is SVGAGI. The CDR3 length is 14 residues. V gave up 2 bases and J gave up 1 base, with 8 bases separating them. The CDR3 loop reads CASSYVGPNTEAFF. DNA of the CDR3: TGTGCCAGCAGTTACGTGGGGCCGAACACTGAAGCTTTCTTT.

This chain connects TRBV19 to TRBJ2-1; 12 bases map to TRBD2. The trim removed 2 bases at V and 7 bases at J, leaving 3 bases unmatched. The CDR3 has 15 amino acids. Germline values: CDR1 LNHDA, CDR2 SQIVND (reference sequence). The CDR3 bases are TGTGCCAGTAGTATACTAGCGGGAGGGAGTAATGAGCAGTTCTTC. Protein: CASSILAGGSNEQFF.

This chain joins TRBV5-4 and TRBJ1-1; D may be TRBD1 (6 bases). Germline V lookup: CDR1 SGHNT, CDR2 YYREEE (reference sequence). Trimming shortened V by 2 bases and J by 5 bases, and 10 bases separated the two germline ends. The CDR3 sequence is 13 residues long. The CDR3, as DNA: TGTGCCAGCAGCTTACAGGGTGGAACTGAAGCTTTCTTT. Its translation is CASSLQGGTEAFF.

V and J are TRBV30 and TRBJ1-2; 12 bases align to TRBD1. The CDR3 sequence is 13 residues long. V shed 5 bases, J shed 3 bases, and the junction held 1 base outside the gene matches. In germline, CDR1 is GTSNPN, CDR2 SVGIG (reference sequence). In nucleotides, the CDR3 is TGTGCCTGGGGGACAGGGGGCTACTATGGCTACACCTTC. It yields the protein CAWGTGGYYGYTF.

This chain joins TRBV5-1 and TRBJ2-2, with a possible D match to TRBD2 (6 bases). The V gene lost 5 bases and the J gene lost 7 bases, with 12 bases spanning the gap. Germline values: CDR1 SGHRS, CDR2 YFSETQ. The CDR3 consists of 13 residues. CDR3 in amino acids: CASRTGDGGELFF. The CDR3 nucleotides are TGCGCCAGCAGAACGGGAGACGGCGGGGAGCTGTTTTTT.

This clone was recorded once. This chain links TRBV7-2 with TRBJ2-5; D is undetermined. Germline CDR1 is SGHTA and CDR2 is FQGNSA. Between the trimmed V and J ends, which lost 2 bases and 5 bases, there was a span of 12 bases. The CDR3 has 14 residues. CDR3 DNA sequence: TGTGCCAGCAGCTTAAGTCCAGTTCAGGAGACCCAGTACTTC. Protein product: CASSLSPVQETQYF.

On this clone: This specimen includes other DNA sequences encoding the same CDR3. The chain couples TRBV30 to TRBJ1-1, with a weak D call TRBD1 (6 bases). The CDR3 extends over 13 amino acids. V was pared by 0 bases and J by 5 bases, with 10 bases between. Germline V gene sequence: CDR1 GTSNPN, CDR2 SVGIG (reference sequence). CDR3 DNA sequence: TGTGCCTGGAGTGTTCGAGGGGGAACTGAAGCTTTCTTT. Residues: CAWSVRGGTEAFF.

Only one count was recorded for this clone. V gene TRBV5-4 combines with J gene TRBJ2-5; D might be TRBD2 (5 bases). The DNA end favors TRBJ2-7, so the J call may be wrong. CDR3 size: 13 residues. Per the germline V gene, CDR1 is SGHNT and CDR2 is YYREEE (reference sequence). This CDR3 reads CASSLTGIHEQYF. The CDR3 DNA sequence: TGTGCCAGCAGCCTGACGGGGATCCACGAGCAGTACTTC.

In this sample, this clone turned up once. V and J are TRBV29-1 and TRBJ2-7; maybe TRBD2 (6 bases). The CDR3 is 13 amino acids. The V and J ends lost 6 bases and 7 bases respectively, with 19 bases between them. The germline gives CDR1 SQVTM, CDR2 ANQGSEA. Here the CDR3 reads CSVSQEGPGEQYF. CDR3 coding DNA: TGCAGCGTGTCGCAGGAGGGTCCTGGGGAGCAGTACTTC.

This clone appeared once. Other DNA sequences from this sample encode an identical CDR3 as well. The chain couples TRBV5-1 to TRBJ2-1, with 7 bases that match TRBD2. The V gene end was trimmed by 2 bases and the J gene end by 0 bases; junction bases not matched to a gene: 2. Germline V gene data show CDR1 as SGHRS and CDR2 as YFSETQ. The CDR3 spans 15 residues. CDR3 sequence (DNA): TGCGCCAGCAGCTTCGGGAGGAGCTCCTACAATGAGCAGTTCTTC. Translated, it gives CASSFGRSSYNEQFF.